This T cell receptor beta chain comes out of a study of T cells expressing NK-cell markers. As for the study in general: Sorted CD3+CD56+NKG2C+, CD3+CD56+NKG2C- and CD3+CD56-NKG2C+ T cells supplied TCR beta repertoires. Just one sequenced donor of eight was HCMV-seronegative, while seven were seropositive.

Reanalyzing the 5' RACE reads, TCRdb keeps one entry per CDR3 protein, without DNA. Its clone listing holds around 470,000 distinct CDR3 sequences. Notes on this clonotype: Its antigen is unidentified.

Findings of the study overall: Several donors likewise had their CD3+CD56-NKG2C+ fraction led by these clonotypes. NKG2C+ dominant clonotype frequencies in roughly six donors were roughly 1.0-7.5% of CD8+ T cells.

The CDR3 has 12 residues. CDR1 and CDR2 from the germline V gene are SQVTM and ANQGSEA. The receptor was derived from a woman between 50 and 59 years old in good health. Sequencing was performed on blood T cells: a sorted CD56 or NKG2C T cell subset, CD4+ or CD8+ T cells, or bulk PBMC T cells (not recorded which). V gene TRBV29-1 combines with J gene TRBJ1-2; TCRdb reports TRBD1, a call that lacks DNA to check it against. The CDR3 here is CSVDRQGYGYTF.